What follows are 29 T cell receptor beta chains derived from one specimen sequenced in a study of CD8 T cells in ankylosing spondylitis. General study findings and limits: In ankylosing spondylitis blood, a motif of several highly homologous TCR beta variants appeared characteristic.

In TCRdb, the 5' RACE reads were re-called with MiXCR into one record per CDR3 protein. Of a few hundred thousand distinct CDR3 sequences in the sample, approximately 20% are singletons; the top ten hold roughly 42%. For these receptors, no antigen is known. Sequencing used blood, either unsorted or a sorted T cell fraction (not recorded which). The receptors stem from a male donor with ankylosing spondylitis.

This chain connects TRBV7-9 to TRBJ2-7; perhaps TRBD2 as D (5 bases). V was trimmed by 5 bases and J by 5 bases, leaving 19 bases between them. The germline V gene has CDR1 SEHNR and CDR2 FQNEAQ (reference sequence). The CDR3 has 15 residues. CDR3 sequence: CASSPPDRTFDEQYF. For the CDR3, the DNA is TGTGCCAGCAGCCCACCGGACCGGACTTTCGACGAGCAGTACTTC.

The chain carries TRBV19 and TRBJ1-5; D ambiguous. The CDR3 extends over 14 amino acids. The V and J ends lost 5 bases and 0 bases respectively, with 8 bases between them. From germline, CDR1 is LNHDA and CDR2 SQIVND (reference sequence). DNA of the CDR3: TGTGCCAGTAGTGGGCCTTATAGCAATCAGCCCCAGCATTTT. Protein product: CASSGPYSNQPQHF.

The V gene is TRBV7-6, the J gene TRBJ1-6, with D possibly being TRBD1 (6 bases). The V gene lost 2 bases and the J gene lost 5 bases, with 7 bases spanning the gap. Germline assignment: CDR1 SGHVS and CDR2 FNYEAQ. The CDR3 has 14 amino acids. CDR3 DNA: TGTGCCAGCAGCTTATCAGGGGATAATTCACCCCTCCACTTT. Translated: CASSLSGDNSPLHF.

The chain carries TRBV6-2 or TRBV6-3 and TRBJ2-3; D uncertain. Germline CDR1 MNHEY, CDR2 SVGEGT. Trimming took off 3 bases at V and 1 base at J, with 8 bases between the two ends. The CDR3 spans 14 residues. CDR3 coding DNA: TGTGCCAGCAGTTATGGACCCCGCACAGATACGCAGTATTTT. Protein sequence: CASSYGPRTDTQYF.

This clonotype has only a few counts. V is TRBV27 and J is TRBJ1-2; D may be TRBD1 (5 bases). Germline V lookup: CDR1 MNHEY, CDR2 SMNVEV (reference sequence). The ends were cut back, 3 bases at V and 0 bases at J, with 11 bases in the middle. CDR3 size: 15 residues. The CDR3 DNA is TGTGCCAGCAGTTTCTCGACAGCGGCTAACTATGGCTACACCTTC. It specifies CASSFSTAANYGYTF.

This clonotype was observed a few times. The rearrangement joins TRBV3-1 to TRBJ2-1, with 9 nucleotides matching TRBD2. The ends lost 1 base at V and 7 bases at J; junction bases unmatched: 14. The CDR3 runs 18 residues. Germline V lookup: CDR1 LGHDT, CDR2 YNNKEL (reference sequence). The CDR3 is CASSQGEKRGASGNEQFF. The CDR3 region has the DNA TGTGCCAGCAGCCAAGGGGAGAAGCGGGGGGCCTCCGGGAATGAGCAGTTCTTC.

The V and J genes are TRBV4-1 and TRBJ2-3; 8 bases align to TRBD2. The length of the CDR3 is 17 residues. Germline loops: CDR1 MGHRA, CDR2 YSYEKL. V shed 1 base, J shed 4 bases, and the junction held 10 bases outside the gene matches. CDR3 DNA: TGCGCCAGCAGCCAAGTACCCCTCCGGGGGGGCGCAGATACGCAGTATTTT. Protein product: CASSQVPLRGGADTQYF.

Points on this clonotype: An end of the junction does not agree with germline; a read error may underlie this. The rearrangement links TRBV7-2 to TRBJ2-3; possible D gene TRBD2, 6 bases. Germline V gene sequence: CDR1 SGHTA, CDR2 FQGNSA. This CDR3 is 17 amino acids long. CDR3 region: CASSVHSGLSGTDTQYF. The CDR3 coding sequence is TGTGCCAGCAGCGTGCACTCGGGACTCTCGGGCACCGATACGCAGTATTTT.

The sample holds a few counts of this clonotype. This chain connects TRBV6-5 to TRBJ1-6; D remains ambiguous. The CDR3 is 16 residues long. Germline CDR1 and CDR2: MNHEY and SVGAGI. V lost 1 base to trimming and J lost 7 bases, with 14 bases between them. CDR3 sequence reads: CASSYYEGSGNSPLHF. In DNA, the CDR3 is TGTGCCAGCAGTTACTACGAGGGATCGGGGAATTCACCCCTCCACTTT.

The rearrangement joins TRBV7-2 to TRBJ2-7, with TRBD1 as a possible D gene (6 bases). The CDR3 spans 14 residues. The germline gives CDR1 SGHTA, CDR2 FQGNSA. Trimming left V 5 bases short and J 3 bases short, with 14 bases between. This CDR3 is CASSGRDTDYEQYF. CDR3 sequence (DNA): TGTGCCAGCAGCGGCCGGGACACAGACTACGAGCAGTACTTC.

This clonotype was detected a few times. This chain links TRBV4-1 with TRBJ1-4, with D possibly being TRBD1 (5 bases). CDR1 and CDR2 (germline): MGHRA, YSYEKL. The CDR3 spans 15 residues. Trimming took 3 bases from V and 4 from J, leaving 12 bases between them. CDR3 sequence reads: CASSHPPGGNEKLFF. CDR3 DNA: TGCGCCAGCAGCCACCCCCCGGGGGGTAATGAAAAACTGTTTTTT.

The genes are TRBV6-4 and TRBJ2-1; 11 bases line up with TRBD2. Trimming removed 4 bases from V and 4 bases from J; junction bases left unmatched: 6. Germline assignment: CDR1 MRHNA and CDR2 SNTAGT. The CDR3 has 16 amino acids. DNA of the CDR3: TGTGCCAGCAGTGTCTCCGGGACTAGCGGTTACAATGAGCAGTTCTTC. Its protein is CASSVSGTSGYNEQFF.

J is TRBJ2-5 and V is TRBV7-6, with TRBD1 matching 8 bases. Germline V CDR1 and CDR2: SGHVS, FNYEAQ. With V trimmed by 5 bases and J by 5 bases, 13 bases remained unmatched. CDR3 length: 16 residues. CDR3 sequence (DNA): TGTGCCAGCAGCCCAGGGACAGGCCCTAGGGTTGAGACCCAGTACTTC. It translates to CASSPGTGPRVETQYF.

This clonotype appeared many times. The chain uses TRBV5-1 and TRBJ1-1, with D unclear. CDR1 and CDR2 from the germline V gene are SGHRS and YFSETQ. Trimming took off 0 bases at V and 4 bases at J, with 13 bases between the two ends. The CDR3 is 15 residues long. The CDR3, as DNA: TGCGCCAGCAGCTTGGACCCCACAAGTGGCACTGAAGCTTTCTTT. Translating it yields CASSLDPTSGTEAFF.

The rearrangement uses TRBV28 and TRBJ2-1, with D perhaps given as TRBD1 or TRBD2 (6 bases each). CDR3 length: 13 amino acids. Germline V CDR1 and CDR2: MDHEN, SYDVKM. The V end lost 4 bases, the J end lost 9 bases, and 13 bases lay between the germline ends. CDR3 DNA sequence: TGTGCCAGCAGTTCCCGACTAGGGGGTGAGCAGTTCTTC. Translating gives CASSSRLGGEQFF.

This clonotype was seen only a few times. The V gene is TRBV29-1, the J gene TRBJ2-7, with D perhaps matching TRBD1 or TRBD2 (5 bases each). Trimming left V 4 bases short and J 0 bases short, with 10 bases between. Germline CDR1 is SQVTM and CDR2 is ANQGSEA. The CDR3 totals 13 residues. The CDR3 spells CSVGDGNSYEQYF. CDR3 sequence (DNA): TGCAGCGTTGGGGACGGGAACTCCTACGAGCAGTACTTC.

The V and J genes are TRBV27 and TRBJ2-2; D call uncertain. The CDR3 is 14 amino acids. V lost 4 bases to trimming and J lost 1 base, with 7 bases between them. In germline, CDR1 is MNHEY, CDR2 SMNVEV (reference sequence). The CDR3 DNA is TGTGCCAGCAGTTGGATAGGGAACACCGGGGAGCTGTTTTTT. Protein product: CASSWIGNTGELFF.

V and J are TRBV4-3 and TRBJ2-3; TRBD2 aligns across 7 bases. The V gene's germline CDR1 is LGHNA and CDR2 YSLEER. The trim removed 2 bases at V and 6 bases at J, leaving 17 bases unmatched. This CDR3 region has 18 residues. The CDR3 DNA sequence: TGCGCCAGCAGCCAAAGTTCCAGACTAGCCCCTTTTGGGGATACGCAGTATTTT. Amino acid sequence: CASSQSSRLAPFGDTQYF.

This clonotype occurred once. The rearrangement links TRBV6-1 to TRBJ1-5; D is uncertain. Germline V gene sequence: CDR1 MNHNS, CDR2 SASEGT. The CDR3 is 13 residues long. V was cut by 3 bases and J by 6 bases, with 9 bases left in between. The chain's CDR3 is CASSEVPGQPQHF. The CDR3 coding sequence is TGTGCCAGCAGTGAGGTCCCGGGTCAGCCCCAGCATTTT.

This chain uses TRBV27 with TRBJ2-7, with D uncertain. Trimming cost V 4 bases and J 5 bases, with 9 bases left between them. This CDR3 comprises 12 residues. Per germline, CDR1 MNHEY and CDR2 SMNVEV (reference sequence). The CDR3 nucleotides read TGTGCCAGCAGTTCCCCCCCCCACGAGCAGTACTTC. It translates to CASSSPPHEQYF.

The CDR3 protein is CASSPLSGGDEQYF. CDR3 DNA sequence: TGTGCCAGCAGTCCCCTGTCGGGGGGTGACGAGCAGTACTTC. V gene TRBV6-1 combines with J gene TRBJ2-7; 7 bases align to TRBD2. The CDR3 loop spans 14 amino acids. Germline V lookup: CDR1 MNHNS, CDR2 SASEGT. The V segment lost 5 bases and the J segment 5 bases; nucleotides outside the gene matches: 9.

This clonotype was counted only a few times. The J gene is TRBJ2-1, the V gene TRBV4-1; 11 bases match TRBD1. Germline CDR1 is MGHRA and CDR2 is YSYEKL. CDR3 length equals 18 residues. J lost 5 bases, V lost 0 bases, and 9 bases had no gene match. DNA for the CDR3: TGCGCCAGCAGCCAAGATAGGACAGGGGGCTTTTGGAACAATGAGCAGTTCTTC. It is translated as CASSQDRTGGFWNNEQFF.

The chain employs TRBV11-2 and TRBJ2-2; D ambiguous. Looked up from germline, CDR1 is SGHAT and CDR2 is FQNNGV. The CDR3 is 15 amino acids. Trimming took 5 bases from V and 0 from J, leaving 10 bases between them. The DNA of the CDR3 is TGTGCCAGCAGCCCCACAGAGTCGAACACCGGGGAGCTGTTTTTT. Its translation is CASSPTESNTGELFF.

This clonotype was counted only a few times. This chain connects TRBV29-1 to TRBJ2-5, with 13 bases fitting TRBD2. The V segment lost 4 bases and the J segment 5 bases; nucleotides outside the gene matches: 10. Germline CDR1 is SQVTM and CDR2 is ANQGSEA. There are 16 residues in the CDR3. CDR3 nucleotide sequence: TGCAGCGTTGGGACTAGCGGGAGTATTGACGGGGAGACCCAGTACTTC. Translation: CSVGTSGSIDGETQYF.

The CDR3 region is CASSLNGADNEKLFF. The CDR3 region has the DNA TGTGCCAGCTCGCTGAACGGGGCAGATAATGAAAAACTGTTTTTT. The rearrangement uses TRBV7-9 and TRBJ1-4; the D gene is possibly TRBD1 (5 bases). Germline V CDR1 and CDR2: SEHNR, FQNEAQ (reference sequence). V lost 8 bases and J lost 4, with 17 bases in between. CDR3 length: 15 residues. Complete variable domain (other parts from reference TRBV7-9 and TRBJ1-4): DTGVSQNPRHKITKRGQNVTFRCDPISEHNRLYWYRQTLGQGPEFLTYFQNEAQLEKSRLLSDRFSAERPKGSFSTLEIQRTEQGDSAMYLCASSLNGADNEKLFFGSGTQLSVL.

The rearrangement links TRBV19 to TRBJ2-5; D is perhaps TRBD1 (6 bases). V was trimmed by 5 bases and J by 1 base, leaving 17 bases between them. This CDR3 spans 16 amino acids. The germline CDR1 and CDR2 sequences are LNHDA and SQIVND (reference sequence). The CDR3 sequence is CASSPQTGPPQETQYF. As DNA, the CDR3 is TGTGCCAGTAGTCCCCAGACAGGCCCGCCCCAAGAGACCCAGTACTTC.

This clonotype turned up a few times. The CDR3 is CATSRGQGAYGYTF. Here the CDR3 DNA reads TGTGCCACCAGCAGAGGGCAGGGGGCGTATGGCTACACCTTC. The chain couples TRBV15 to TRBJ1-2; 8 nucleotides line up with TRBD1. Germline V gene lookup returns CDR1 LNHNV and CDR2 YYDKDF (reference sequence). The CDR3 has 14 amino acids. V dropped 1 base and J dropped 5; count of bases not matched to a gene: 3.

The rearrangement uses TRBV23-1 and TRBJ2-1; D call uncertain. TRBV23-1 has ORF status, its function being uncertain. The germline V and J ends were trimmed by 0 bases and 3 bases, with 9 bases remaining between them. CDR3 length: 15 amino acids. The CDR3 reads CASSQSCSGYNEQFF. In DNA form, the CDR3 reads TGCGCCAGCAGTCAATCTTGTTCAGGCTACAATGAGCAGTTCTTC.

This clonotype was observed a few times. Here the CDR3 reads CASLGWRDTDTQYF. The CDR3 coding sequence is TGTGCCAGCCTGGGGTGGAGAGACACAGATACGCAGTATTTT. The chain has TRBV2 and TRBJ2-3; no reliable D call. The CDR3 spans 14 residues. From germline, CDR1 is SNHLY and CDR2 FYNNEI. V was clipped by 8 bases and J by 2 bases, with 14 bases between them. The entire variable domain, with the rest obtained from reference TRBV2 and TRBJ2-3, is as follows: EPEVTQTPSHQVTQMGQEVILRCVPISNHLYFYWYRQILGQKVEFLVSFYNNEISEKSEIFDDQFSVERPDGSNFTLKIRSTKLEDSAMYFCASLGWRDTDTQYFGPGTRLTVL.